This is a list of T cell receptor beta chains from one sample in a study of Tregs in tolerant kidney transplant recipients. Some clones are missing from TCRdb's copy, which holds only in-frame ones; the method was immunoSEQ multiplex PCR. The sample contains tens of thousands of clones, about 91% of which appear only once. The input for sequencing was CD4+ T cells from blood (PBMCs), taken 24 months after the transplant. All receptors come from a human patient who received a combined kidney and bone marrow transplant. Some of these T cells may belong to the graft donor. CDR3s include the opening cysteine and the closing phenylalanine or tryptophan. Each record gives: J gene, D gene, V gene, clone size, CDR3 protein, CDR3 DNA. A D gene is named only where the DNA matches it firmly. Clone size is given for some rows only: seen once, a few or many times, or a class if the clone is expanded.

TRBJ2-4,NA,TRBV4-1,NA,CASSQQGVAKNIQYF,TGCGCCAGCAGCCAGCAAGGGGTTGCCAAAAACATTCAGTACTTC
TRBJ1-5,TRBD1,TRBV10-3,NA,CAISDVKRDRGSIQPQHF,TGTGCCATCAGTGATGTAAAGAGGGACAGGGGGAGCATTCAGCCCCAGCATTTT
TRBJ2-1,TRBD1,TRBV29-1,NA,CSVPRQGNPYNEQFF,TGCAGCGTTCCTAGACAGGGGAATCCCTACAATGAGCAGTTCTTC
TRBJ2-7,NA,TRBV5-1,NA,CASRGDSSSYEQYF,TGCGCCAGCAGAGGGGATAGTAGCTCCTACGAGCAGTACTTC
TRBJ1-1,TRBD1,TRBV28,NA,CASSLTGGTEAFF,TGTGCCAGCAGTTTGACAGGGGGGACTGAAGCTTTCTTT
TRBJ1-2,NA,TRBV29-1,NA,CSVEGGDTNYGYTF,TGCAGCGTCGAGGGAGGGGATACTAACTATGGCTACACCTTC
TRBJ1-1,TRBD1,TRBV5-1,NA,CASSLAGGDAEAFF,TGCGCCAGCAGCTTGGCAGGGGGCGACGCTGAAGCTTTCTTT
TRBJ1-5,NA,TRBV7-2,NA,CASSRWGRGIYSNQPQHF,TGTGCCAGCAGCCGATGGGGCAGGGGAATTTATAGCAATCAGCCCCAGCATTTT
TRBJ2-5,NA,TRBV5-1,NA,CASSLGVGQGNQETQYF,TGCGCCAGCAGCTTGGGTGTGGGGCAGGGGAATCAAGAGACCCAGTACTTC
TRBJ1-1,NA,TRBV7-2,NA,CASTFPYIHTEAFF,TGTGCCAGCACCTTTCCTTATATCCACACTGAAGCTTTCTTT
TRBJ1-1,NA,TRBV19,NA,CASSIRGLNTEAFF,TGTGCCAGTAGTATTCGGGGTTTGAACACTGAAGCTTTCTTT
TRBJ2-4,NA,TRBV11-3,NA,CASSSPGQDLAKNIQYF,TGTGCCAGCAGCTCTCCAGGGCAGGACCTAGCCAAAAACATTCAGTACTTC
TRBJ1-6,TRBD1,TRBV6-6,NA,CATGQGYNSPLHF,TGTGCCACTGGACAGGGCTATAATTCCCCCCTCCACTTT
TRBJ2-7,TRBD2,TRBV7-2,NA,CASSLVSGTNEQYF,TGTGCCAGCAGCTTAGTTTCGGGGACTAACGAGCAGTACTTC
TRBJ2-7,NA,TRBV7-8,NA,CASSKGVTSSAYEQYF,TGTGCCAGCAGCAAAGGGGTTACTTCTTCGGCCTACGAGCAGTACTTC
TRBJ2-7,TRBD1,TRBV5-1,NA,CASSPGQGLYEQYF,TGCGCCAGCAGCCCGGGACAGGGTTTGTACGAGCAGTACTTC
TRBJ2-2,NA,TRBV15,few,CATRRGLNTGELFF,TGTGCCACCAGGCGGGGGCTAAACACCGGGGAGCTGTTTTTT
TRBJ2-1,TRBD2,TRBV7-8,NA,CASRGTRGSSYNEQFF,TGTGCCAGCAGGGGGACGCGGGGGTCCTCCTACAATGAGCAGTTCTTC
TRBJ2-3,NA,TRBV4-1,NA,CASSPDGIQADTQYF,TGCGCCAGCAGCCCCGACGGCATTCAGGCAGATACGCAGTATTTT
TRBJ2-1,TRBD2,TRBV5-1,NA,CASSLVLPSGGAYNEQFF,TGCGCCAGCAGCTTGGTTCTTCCTAGCGGGGGGGCTTACAATGAGCAGTTCTTC
TRBJ2-7,NA,TRBV7-9,NA,CASSPLYTAYF,TGTGCCAGCAGCCCCCTTTATACAGCGTACTTC
TRBJ1-1,NA,TRBV7-9,NA,CASSLVGEDTEAFF,TGTGCCAGCAGCTTAGTAGGGGAGGACACTGAAGCTTTCTTT
TRBJ2-7,NA,TRBV11-3,NA,CASSLGALRTYEQYF,TGTGCCAGCAGCTTAGGGGCCCTACGAACCTACGAGCAGTACTTC
TRBJ1-3,NA,TRBV9,NA,CASGRVDVYSGNTIYF,TGTGCCAGCGGGAGGGTCGATGTATACTCTGGAAACACCATATATTTT